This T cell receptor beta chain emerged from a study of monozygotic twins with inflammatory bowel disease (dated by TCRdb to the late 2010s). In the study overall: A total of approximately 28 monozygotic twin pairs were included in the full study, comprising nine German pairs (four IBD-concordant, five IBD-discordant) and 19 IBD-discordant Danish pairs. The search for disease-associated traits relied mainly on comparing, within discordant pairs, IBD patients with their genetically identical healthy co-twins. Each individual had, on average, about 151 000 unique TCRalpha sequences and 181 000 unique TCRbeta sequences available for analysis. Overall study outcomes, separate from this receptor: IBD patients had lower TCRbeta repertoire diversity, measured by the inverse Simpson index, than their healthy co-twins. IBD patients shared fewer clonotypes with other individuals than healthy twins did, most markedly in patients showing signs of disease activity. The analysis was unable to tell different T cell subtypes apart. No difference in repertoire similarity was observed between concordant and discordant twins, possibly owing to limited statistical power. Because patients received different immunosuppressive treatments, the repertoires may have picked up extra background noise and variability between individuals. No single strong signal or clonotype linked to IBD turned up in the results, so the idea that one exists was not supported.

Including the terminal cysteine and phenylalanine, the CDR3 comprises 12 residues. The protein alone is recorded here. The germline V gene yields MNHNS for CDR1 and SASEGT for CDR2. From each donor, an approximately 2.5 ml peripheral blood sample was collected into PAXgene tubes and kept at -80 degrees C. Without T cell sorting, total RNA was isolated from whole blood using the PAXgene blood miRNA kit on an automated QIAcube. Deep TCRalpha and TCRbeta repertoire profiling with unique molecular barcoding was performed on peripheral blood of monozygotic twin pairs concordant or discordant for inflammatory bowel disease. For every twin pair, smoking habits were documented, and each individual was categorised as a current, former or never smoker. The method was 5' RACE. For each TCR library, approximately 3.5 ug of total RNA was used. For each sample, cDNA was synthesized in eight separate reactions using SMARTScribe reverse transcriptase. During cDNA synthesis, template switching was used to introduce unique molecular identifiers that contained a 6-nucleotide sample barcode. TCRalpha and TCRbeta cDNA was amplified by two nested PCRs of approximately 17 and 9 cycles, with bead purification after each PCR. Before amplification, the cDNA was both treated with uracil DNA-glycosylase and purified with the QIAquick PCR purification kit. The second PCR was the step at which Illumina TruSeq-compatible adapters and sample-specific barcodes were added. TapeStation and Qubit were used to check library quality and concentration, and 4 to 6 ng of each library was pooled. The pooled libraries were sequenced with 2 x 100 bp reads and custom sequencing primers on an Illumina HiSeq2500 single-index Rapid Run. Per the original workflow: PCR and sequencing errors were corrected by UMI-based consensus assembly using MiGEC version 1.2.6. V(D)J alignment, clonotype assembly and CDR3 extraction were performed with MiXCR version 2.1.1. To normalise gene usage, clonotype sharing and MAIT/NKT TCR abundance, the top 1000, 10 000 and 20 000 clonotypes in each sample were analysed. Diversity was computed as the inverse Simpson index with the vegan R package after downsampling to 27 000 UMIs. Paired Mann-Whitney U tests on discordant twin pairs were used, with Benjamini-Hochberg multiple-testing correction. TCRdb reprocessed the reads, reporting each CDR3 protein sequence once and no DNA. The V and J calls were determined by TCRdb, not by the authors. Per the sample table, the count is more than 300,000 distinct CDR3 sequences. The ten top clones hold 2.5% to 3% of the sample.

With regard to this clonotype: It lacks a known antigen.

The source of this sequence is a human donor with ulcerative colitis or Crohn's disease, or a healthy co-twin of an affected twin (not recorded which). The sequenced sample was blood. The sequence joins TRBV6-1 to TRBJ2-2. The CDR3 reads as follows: CASSDFLGELFF.